These T cell receptor beta chains were read from a single sample in a study of blood T cell repertoires in COVID-19. Profiling relied on immunoSEQ multiplex PCR, and the TCRdb table lists in-frame clones only, not all of them. Of approximately 200,000 clones listed, 84% are singletons. The sequencing sample was made of peripheral blood. The receptors originated from a woman aged 80 or over with COVID-19, enrolled during active disease. CDR3s include the opening cysteine and the closing phenylalanine or tryptophan. Each record gives: clone size, D gene, J gene, V gene, CDR3 protein, CDR3 DNA. D genes are given only for firm matches. Size values are once, few and many counts, or a class for expanded clones, and some rows have none.

>NA|TRBD2|TRBJ2-1|TRBV7-3
CASSLTRSSGQNEQFF
TGTGCCAGCAGTTTGACACGGTCTAGCGGGCAGAATGAGCAGTTCTTC
>NA|NA|TRBJ2-5|TRBV7-8
CASSLSELQETQYF
TGTGCCAGCAGCTTATCGGAGCTACAAGAGACCCAGTACTTC
>NA|NA|TRBJ2-4|TRBV19
CASSKGVAKNIQYF
TGTGCCAGTAGTAAGGGAGTAGCCAAAAACATTCAGTACTTC
>NA|NA|TRBJ1-1|TRBV5-1
CASSLEGASEAFF
TGCGCCAGCAGCTTGGAAGGGGCGAGTGAAGCTTTCTTT
>NA|NA|TRBJ2-1|TRBV7-3
CASSLSRGNEQFF
TGTGCCAGCAGCTTATCTCGGGGGAATGAGCAGTTCTTC
>NA|TRBD1|TRBJ1-4|TRBV7-9
CASSSSARDRGKLFF
TGTGCCAGCAGCTCGAGCGCCCGGGACAGGGGCAAACTGTTTTTT
>NA|TRBD1|TRBJ2-1|TRBV19
CASMDRERGEQFF
TGTGCCAGTATGGACAGGGAGAGGGGTGAGCAGTTCTTC
>once|NA|TRBJ1-5|TRBV9
CASSVAADSNQPQHF
TGTGCCAGCAGCGTAGCCGCAGATAGCAATCAGCCCCAGCATTTT
>NA|NA|TRBJ1-5|TRBV27
CASSPGGYVVQPQHF
TGTGCCAGCAGCCCGGGGGGTTACGTTGTGCAGCCCCAGCATTTT
>NA|NA|TRBJ1-1|TRBV5-1
CASSLGGIAEAFF
TGCGCCAGCAGCTTGGGAGGGATAGCTGAAGCTTTCTTT
>NA|NA|TRBJ2-2|TRBV25-1
CASSEMGITGELFF
TGTGCCAGCAGTGAAATGGGCATCACCGGGGAGCTGTTTTTT
>NA|NA|TRBJ1-2|TRBV5-1
CASSFSSSGYGYTF
TGCGCCAGCAGCTTTTCGAGTTCTGGCTATGGCTACACCTTC
>NA|NA|TRBJ1-2|TRBV6-1
CASSEGWNSYVDTF
TGTGCCAGCAGTGAAGGTTGGAACAGTTATGTCGACACCTTC
>few|TRBD1|TRBJ1-4|TRBV19
CASSITGDGEKLFF
TGTGCCAGTAGTATCACAGGGGACGGGGAAAAACTGTTTTTT
>NA|TRBD1|TRBJ1-2|TRBV6-1
CASSEGQAGLSRSYTF
TGTGCCAGCAGTGAGGGACAGGCGGGTCTCTCTAGGAGCTACACCTTC
>NA|NA|TRBJ1-2|TRBV19
CASGNGPGHSNGYTF
TGTGCCAGTGGAAATGGGCCGGGACACAGTAATGGCTACACCTTC
>NA|TRBD1|TRBJ1-2|TRBV3-1/TRBV3-2
CASSQGWRGQVYGYTF
TGTGCCAGCAGCCAAGGGTGGAGGGGGCAGGTCTATGGCTACACCTTC
>NA|NA|TRBJ2-3|TRBV12-3/TRBV12-4
CASSPPLTDTQYF
TGTGCCAGCAGTCCCCCCCTGACAGATACGCAGTATTTT
>NA|NA|TRBJ2-1|TRBV7-2
CASSTLAQYNEQFF
TGTGCCAGCAGCACTCTAGCGCAGTACAATGAGCAGTTCTTC
>NA|NA|TRBJ2-7|TRBV11-2
CASSSHQDSSYEQYF
TGTGCCAGCAGCTCTCACCAGGATAGCTCCTACGAGCAGTACTTC
>NA|NA|TRBJ2-5|TRBV29-1
CSVPPPGRGNQETQYF
TGCAGCGTTCCCCCGCCGGGGCGGGGTAACCAAGAGACCCAGTACTTC
>once|NA|TRBJ2-1|TRBV7-2
CASSTVRSGRGRNEQFF
TGTGCCAGCAGCACAGTGAGGAGCGGTCGGGGTCGTAATGAGCAGTTCTTC
>NA|TRBD1|TRBJ1-1|TRBV29-1
CSALTGGAGTEAFF
TGCAGCGCCCTGACAGGGGGCGCCGGCACTGAAGCTTTCTTT
>NA|TRBD2|TRBJ2-1|TRBV5-1
CASSPTSGDYNEQFF
TGCGCCAGCAGCCCGACTAGCGGGGACTACAATGAGCAGTTCTTC
>NA|NA|TRBJ1-1|TRBV7-9
CASSSSRQSGNTEAFF
TGTGCCAGCAGCTCTTCCCGACAGTCTGGAAACACTGAAGCTTTCTTT
>once|NA|TRBJ1-1|TRBV4-1
CASSSQGLSLNTEAFF
TGCGCCAGCAGCTCCCAGGGGTTGAGTCTAAACACTGAAGCTTTCTTT
>NA|TRBD2|TRBJ2-3|TRBV6-5
CASSSPGGSDTQYF
TGTGCCAGCAGTAGTCCGGGGGGGTCAGATACGCAGTATTTT
>NA|TRBD1|TRBJ2-2|TRBV18
CASSPRTGQNTGELFF
TGTGCCAGCTCACCTCGGACAGGGCAAAACACCGGGGAGCTGTTTTTT
>NA|TRBD2|TRBJ2-1|TRBV7-6
CASSSELAEQFF
TGTGCCAGCAGCTCTGAACTAGCGGAGCAGTTCTTC
>NA|TRBD1|TRBJ1-1|TRBV5-6
CASSLGTANTEAFF
TGTGCCAGCAGCCTAGGGACAGCGAACACTGAAGCTTTCTTT
>NA|NA|TRBJ1-4|TRBV7-7
CASSRGGGCEEKLFF
TGTGCTAGCAGCCGAGGCGGGGGCTGTGAGGAAAAACTGTTTTTT
>NA|TRBD2|TRBJ2-5|TRBV3-1/TRBV3-2
CASSRGLLAGPKETQYF
TGTGCCAGCAGTCGCGGGCTACTAGCGGGGCCTAAAGAGACCCAGTACTTC
>NA|NA|TRBJ2-7|TRBV5-1
CASSFGPRGGSYEQYF
TGCGCCAGCAGCTTCGGCCCAAGGGGGGGGTCCTACGAGCAGTACTTC
>NA|TRBD1|TRBJ2-3|TRBV5-1
CASSLDPTGGATDTQYF
TGCGCCAGCAGCTTGGACCCTACAGGGGGCGCGACAGATACGCAGTATTTT
>once|NA|TRBJ1-2|TRBV23-1
CASSHPTAGGGYTF
TGCGCCAGCAGTCACCCGACGGCCGGCGGAGGCTACACCTTC
>NA|TRBD1|TRBJ1-2|TRBV7-3
CASSFYRGRDGYTF
TGTGCCAGCAGCTTCTACAGGGGGCGGGATGGCTACACCTTC
>NA|TRBD1|TRBJ2-7|TRBV7-9
CASSHLSGQAYEQYF
TGTGCCAGCAGCCACCTCTCGGGACAGGCCTACGAGCAGTACTTC
>NA|NA|TRBJ2-7|TRBV5-1
CASSWGGTYEQYF
TGCGCCAGCAGCTGGGGAGGAACCTACGAGCAGTACTTC
>NA|TRBD1|TRBJ1-6|TRBV6-5
CASRGTGNSPLHF
TGTGCCAGCAGGGGGACAGGGAATTCACCCCTCCACTTT
>NA|NA|TRBJ1-4|TRBV19
CASATARVSSEKLFF
TGTGCCAGTGCCACGGCGAGGGTGTCAAGTGAAAAACTGTTTTTT
>NA|NA|TRBJ1-1|TRBV7-2
CASSLGQINTEAFF
TGTGCCAGCAGCTTAGGACAAATTAACACTGAAGCTTTCTTT
>few|NA|TRBJ1-6|TRBV27
CASGLGPANSPLHF
TGTGCCAGCGGGCTGGGGCCGGCCAATTCACCCCTCCACTTT
>few|NA|TRBJ1-3|TRBV11-2
CASSSAGGNTIYF
TGTGCCAGCAGCTCCGCAGGAGGAAACACCATATATTTT
>NA|TRBD1|TRBJ2-3|TRBV5-1
CASSLIQGEDTQYF
TGCGCCAGCAGCTTGATTCAGGGGGAAGATACGCAGTATTTT
>NA|NA|TRBJ2-3|TRBV5-1
CASSPGQSTDTQYF
TGCGCCAGCAGCCCTGGACAGTCCACAGATACGCAGTATTTT